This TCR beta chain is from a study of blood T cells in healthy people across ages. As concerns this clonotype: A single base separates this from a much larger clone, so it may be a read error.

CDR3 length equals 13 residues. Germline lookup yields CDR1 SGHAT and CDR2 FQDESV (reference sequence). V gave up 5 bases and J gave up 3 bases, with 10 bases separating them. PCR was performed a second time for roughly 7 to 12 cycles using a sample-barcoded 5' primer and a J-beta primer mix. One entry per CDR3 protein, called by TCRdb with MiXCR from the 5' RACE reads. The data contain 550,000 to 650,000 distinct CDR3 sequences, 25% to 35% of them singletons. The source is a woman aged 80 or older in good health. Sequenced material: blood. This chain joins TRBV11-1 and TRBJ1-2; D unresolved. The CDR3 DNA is TGTGCCAGCAGCAAGCTTCGGGACTATGGCTACACCTTC. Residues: CASSKLRDYGYTF.